What follows are 20 T cell receptor beta chains derived from one specimen sequenced in a study of long-term antiretroviral therapy in people with HIV (dated by TCRdb to between 2021 and 2024). The immunoSEQ hsTCRB v3.0 assay was used at survey level resolution for TRB variable region sequencing. Sourced from immuneACCESS, this table was stored by TCRdb with only in-frame sequences that have V and J called. A share of the clones is absent; for the studies checked, an unresolved V gene accounts for under half, and the remainder has no known explanation. This sample holds tens of thousands of clones; 65% to 90% were observed only once. The ten most abundant clones make up less than 15% of the sample. The sequenced sample was unsorted PBMCs, obtained 0.3 years after starting antiretroviral therapy. These receptors were taken from a man younger than 35 with HIV.

The chain combines TRBV30 with TRBJ2-1, with 9 bases matching TRBD2. The germline V gene has CDR1 GTSNPN and CDR2 SVGIG (reference sequence). The CDR3 extends over 14 amino acids. V trimming: 0 bases; J trimming: 8 bases; junction bases outside the gene matches: 5. CDR3 nucleotides: TGTGCCTGGAGTGTATTTAGCGGGAGCTATGAGCAGTTCTTC. Translated: CAWSVFSGSYEQFF.

The chain is built from TRBV5-1 and TRBJ2-1; 7 bases map to TRBD2. This CDR3 is 17 amino acids long. CDR1 SGHRS and CDR2 YFSETQ come from the germline V gene. Trimming took 0 bases from V and 8 from J; bases not matched to a gene: 14. For the CDR3, the DNA is TGCGCCAGCAGCTTGGGTTCCTTTGCGGGAGTGGGGGATGAGCAGTTCTTC. This sequence encodes CASSLGSFAGVGDEQFF. The variable domain in full, completed from reference TRBV5-1 and TRBJ2-1, reads KAGVTQTPRYLIKTRGQQVTLSCSPISGHRSVSWYQQTPGQGLQFLFEYFSETQRNKGNFPGRFSGRQFSNSRSEMNVSTLELGDSALYLCASSLGSFAGVGDEQFFGPGTRLTVL.

This clone appeared a few times. The genes are TRBV30 and TRBJ2-2, with D perhaps TRBD2 (5 bases). Trimming stripped 1 base from V and 4 bases from J, with 13 bases between. Germline lookup yields CDR1 GTSNPN and CDR2 SVGIG (reference sequence). The CDR3 extends over 15 amino acids. DNA of the CDR3: TGTGCCTGGAGTGAGAAGGGTGGAGGCACCGGGGAGCTGTTTTTT. Translated: CAWSEKGGGTGELFF.

The chain employs TRBV6-1 and TRBJ1-2; D ambiguous. This CDR3 region has 15 residues. The V gene lost 1 base and the J gene lost 0 bases, with 9 bases spanning the gap. Germline values: CDR1 MNHNS, CDR2 SASEGT. CDR3 protein: CASSEGGEPNYGYTF. As DNA, the CDR3 is TGTGCCAGCAGTGAAGGCGGGGAGCCTAACTATGGCTACACCTTC.

This sequence joins TRBV6-6 and TRBJ1-2; D possibly corresponds to TRBD1 (6 bases). V lost 2 bases, J lost 7 bases, and 17 bases lay in between. The germline V gene has CDR1 MNHNY and CDR2 SVGAGI (reference sequence). This CDR3 region has 15 residues. The CDR3 coding sequence is TGTGCCAGCAGTTACAGAGGGCAGGGGAGCGGTGGCTACACCTTC. Amino acids: CASSYRGQGSGGYTF.

This clone appeared a few times. This sequence joins TRBV6-5 and TRBJ2-2; no firm D call. The CDR3 has 14 residues. V was cut by 0 bases and J by 5 bases, with 7 bases left in between. The germline gives CDR1 MNHEY, CDR2 SVGAGI. The CDR3 loop reads CASSYSGYTGELFF. The CDR3 coding sequence is TGTGCCAGCAGTTACTCGGGGTATACCGGGGAGCTGTTTTTT.

This clone was detected once. The rearrangement joins TRBV21-1 to TRBJ2-4; the D call of TRBD1 is as the table states it, not checked on the DNA. TRBV21-1 is a pseudogene. The CDR3 sequence is 15 residues long. Here the CDR3 reads CASSKLRQQKNIQYF. In nucleotides, the CDR3 is TGTGCCAGCAGCAAGCTACGACAGCAGAAAAACATTCAGTACTTC.

V gene TRBV6-6 combines with J gene TRBJ2-2; no definite D call. Germline V CDR1 and CDR2: MNHNY, SVGAGI (reference sequence). This CDR3 has 12 residues. Between the trimmed V and J ends, which lost 4 bases and 3 bases, there was a span of 3 bases. This CDR3 is CASSLHTGELFF. The DNA of the CDR3 is TGTGCCAGCAGTTTACACACCGGGGAGCTGTTTTTT.

The CDR3 region has the DNA TGCGCCACCCAGGGGGCCAGCCCTGGGGCCAACGTCCTGACTTTC. Translation gives CATQGASPGANVLTF. The chain links TRBV10-2 to TRBJ2-6, with 8 nucleotides matching TRBD1. The CDR3 runs 15 residues. V was clipped by 10 bases and J by 2 bases; unmatched bases: 7. Per the germline V gene, CDR1 is WSHSY and CDR2 is SAAADI.

The V call is TRBV29-1, the J call TRBJ2-1, with 10 bases fitting TRBD2. From germline, CDR1 is SQVTM and CDR2 ANQGSEA. The CDR3 runs 13 residues. Losses at the gene ends were 8 bases for V and 7 bases for J; bases not matched to a gene: 8. The CDR3 here is CSSRGLARNEQFF. CDR3 sequence (DNA): TGCAGCTCTCGGGGACTAGCGAGGAATGAGCAGTTCTTC.

This chain joins TRBV7-9 and TRBJ2-5, with D perhaps TRBD2 (5 bases). The V and J ends lost 3 bases and 5 bases respectively, with 10 bases between them. The CDR3 is made up of 13 amino acids. Per the germline V gene, CDR1 is SEHNR and CDR2 is FQNEAQ (reference sequence). Here the CDR3 reads CASSFGDTETQYF. The DNA for the CDR3 is TGTGCCAGCAGCTTCGGGGATACTGAGACCCAGTACTTC.

This chain links TRBV13 with TRBJ2-1; the D gene is possibly TRBD2 (6 bases). Germline V lookup: CDR1 PRHDT, CDR2 FYEKMQ (reference sequence). Trimming removed 5 bases at V and 6 bases at J, with 14 bases between. The CDR3 loop spans 14 amino acids. The CDR3 region is CASSPTPTSNEQFF. The CDR3 DNA sequence: TGTGCCAGCAGCCCTACCCCGACTAGCAATGAGCAGTTCTTC.

The chain employs TRBV2 and TRBJ1-3; TRBD1 matches 8 bases. CDR1 SNHLY and CDR2 FYNNEI come from the germline V gene. The junction had 5 bases not matched to a gene; V was cut back by 4 bases and J by 0 bases. This CDR3 comprises 16 residues. The CDR3 sequence is CASSGRTGRSGNTIYF. CDR3 bases: TGTGCCAGCAGTGGGCGGACAGGGCGCTCTGGAAACACCATATATTTT.

This clone was detected a few times. V gene TRBV2 combines with J gene TRBJ1-5, with D tentatively TRBD1 (5 bases). The germline CDR1 and CDR2 sequences are SNHLY and FYNNEI. This CDR3 spans 16 amino acids. V was clipped by 6 bases and J by 7 bases, with 22 bases between them. The CDR3 DNA is TGTGCCAGCAGGGGACTTGTGGGCGGGGCTGCCCAGCCCCAGCATTTT. Its translation is CASRGLVGGAAQPQHF.

This clone has more than one count but fewer than ten. This chain uses TRBV30 with TRBJ2-7; tentatively, D is TRBD2 (7 bases). The CDR3 is 11 amino acids. Trimming pared 6 bases from V and 5 bases from J, leaving 11 bases between. Germline V gene lookup returns CDR1 GTSNPN and CDR2 SVGIG (reference sequence). This CDR3 reads CACCGGDEQYF. Here the CDR3 DNA reads TGTGCCTGCTGCGGGGGCGACGAGCAGTACTTC.

The V gene is TRBV10-1, the J gene TRBJ2-1, with D possibly TRBD2 on 6 matching bases. The CDR3 extends over 14 amino acids. V shed 2 bases and J shed 4 bases, with 9 bases lying between them. Germline V lookup: CDR1 WNHNN, CDR2 SYGVQD (reference sequence). The CDR3 loop reads CASSEGGNYNEQFF. In DNA form, the CDR3 reads TGCGCCAGCAGTGAGGGGGGGAATTACAATGAGCAGTTCTTC.

The chain couples TRBV6-1 to TRBJ2-7; TRBD1 agrees at 9 bases. CDR3 size: 14 residues. Germline V lookup: CDR1 MNHNS, CDR2 SASEGT. The V segment lost 5 bases and the J segment 3 bases; nucleotides outside the gene matches: 5. The CDR3 coding sequence is TGTGCCAGCAGTTTTTCGGGACAGGGCTACGAGCAGTACTTC. Translation: CASSFSGQGYEQYF.

J is TRBJ2-2 and V is TRBV19; 7 bases agree with TRBD1. Trimming removed 10 bases from V and 2 bases from J; junction bases left unmatched: 10. Germline CDR1 reads LNHDA; CDR2 reads SQIVND (reference sequence). This CDR3 has 15 residues. For the CDR3, the DNA is TGTGCCACCCACTCCCGACAGGGTAACACCGGGGAGCTGTTTTTT. It encodes CATHSRQGNTGELFF.

V and J are TRBV2 and TRBJ2-3, with TRBD1 identical over 10 bases. Germline CDR1 reads SNHLY; CDR2 reads FYNNEI. Unmatched junction bases numbered 6, after V lost 6 bases and J lost 6 bases. The CDR3 totals 14 residues. The DNA for the CDR3 is TGTGCCAGCAGATCGGACAGGGGGGGGGATACGCAGTATTTT. It is translated as CASRSDRGGDTQYF.

The gene calls are TRBV6-1 and TRBJ1-1, with a possible D match to TRBD1 (5 bases). Germline V CDR1 and CDR2: MNHNS, SASEGT. There are 16 residues in the CDR3. The V end was cut by 2 bases, the J end by 4 bases, with 17 bases between. The CDR3 sequence is CASSERTTAGVTEAFF. In DNA, the CDR3 is TGTGCCAGCAGTGAACGAACTACGGCGGGGGTCACTGAAGCTTTCTTT.